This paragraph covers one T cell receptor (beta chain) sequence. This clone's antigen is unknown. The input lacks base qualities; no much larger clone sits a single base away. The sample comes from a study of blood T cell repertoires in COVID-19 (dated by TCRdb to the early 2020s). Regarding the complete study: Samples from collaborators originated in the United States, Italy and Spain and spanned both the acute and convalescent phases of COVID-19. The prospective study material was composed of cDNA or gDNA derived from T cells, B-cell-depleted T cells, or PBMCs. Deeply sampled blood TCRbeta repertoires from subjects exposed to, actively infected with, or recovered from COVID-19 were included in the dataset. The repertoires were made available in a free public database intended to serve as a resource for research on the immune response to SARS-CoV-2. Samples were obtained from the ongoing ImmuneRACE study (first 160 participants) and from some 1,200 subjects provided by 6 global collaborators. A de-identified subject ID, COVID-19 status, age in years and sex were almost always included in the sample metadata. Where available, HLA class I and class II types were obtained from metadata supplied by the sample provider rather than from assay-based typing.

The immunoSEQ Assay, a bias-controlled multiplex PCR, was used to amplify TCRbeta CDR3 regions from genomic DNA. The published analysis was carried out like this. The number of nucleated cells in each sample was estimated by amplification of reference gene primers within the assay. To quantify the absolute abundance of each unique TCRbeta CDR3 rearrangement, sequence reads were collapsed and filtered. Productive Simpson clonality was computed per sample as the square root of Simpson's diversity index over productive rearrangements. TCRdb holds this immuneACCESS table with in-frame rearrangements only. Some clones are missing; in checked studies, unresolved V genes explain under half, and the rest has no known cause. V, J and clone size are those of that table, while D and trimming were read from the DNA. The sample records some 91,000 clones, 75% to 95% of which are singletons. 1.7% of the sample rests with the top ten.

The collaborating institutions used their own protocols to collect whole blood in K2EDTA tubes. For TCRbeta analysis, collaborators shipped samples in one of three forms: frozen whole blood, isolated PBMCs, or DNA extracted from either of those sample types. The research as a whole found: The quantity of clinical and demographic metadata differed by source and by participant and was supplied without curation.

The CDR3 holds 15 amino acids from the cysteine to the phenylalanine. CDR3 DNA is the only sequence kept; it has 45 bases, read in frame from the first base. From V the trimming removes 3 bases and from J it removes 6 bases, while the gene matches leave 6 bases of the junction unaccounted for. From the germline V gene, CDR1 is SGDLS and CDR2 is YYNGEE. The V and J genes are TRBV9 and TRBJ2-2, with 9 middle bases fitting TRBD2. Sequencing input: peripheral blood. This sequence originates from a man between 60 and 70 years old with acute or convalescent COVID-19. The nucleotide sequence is TGTGCCAGCAGCGGCGGGACTAGCTTTGCCGGGGAGCTGTTTTTT. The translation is CASSGGTSFAGELFF.